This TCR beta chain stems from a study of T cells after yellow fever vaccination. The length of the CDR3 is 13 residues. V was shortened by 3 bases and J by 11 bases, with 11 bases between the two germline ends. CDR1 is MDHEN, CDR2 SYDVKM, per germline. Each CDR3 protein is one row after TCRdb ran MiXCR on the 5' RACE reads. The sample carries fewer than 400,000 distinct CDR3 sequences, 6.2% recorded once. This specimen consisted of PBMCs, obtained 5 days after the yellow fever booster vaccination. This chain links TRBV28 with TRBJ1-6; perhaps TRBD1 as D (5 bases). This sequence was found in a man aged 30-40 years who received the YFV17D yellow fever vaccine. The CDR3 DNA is TGTGCCAGCAGTTTTGGGGGAACGGCACCCCTCCACTTT. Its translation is CASSFGGTAPLHF. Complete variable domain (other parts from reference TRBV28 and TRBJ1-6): DVKVTQSSRYLVKRTGEKVFLECVQDMDHENMFWYRQDPGLGLRLIYFSYDVKMKEKGDIPEGYSVSREKKERFSLILESASTNQTSMYLCASSFGGTAPLHFGNGTRLTVT.